This TCR beta chain was captured in a study of blood T cells in healthy people across ages. Study-wide points: With donor CMV status unknown, expanded clonotype changes were possibly confounded.

As concerns this clonotype: Its specificity is unknown.

Ranging in age from about 6 to 90, the donors were healthy Caucasian individuals from Russia. The CDR3 contains 13 residues. Trimming cost V 5 bases and J 11 bases, with 18 bases left between them. Germline values: CDR1 MNHEY, CDR2 SMNVEV (reference sequence). A second PCR of 7 to 11 cycles used a sample-barcoded 5' primer and a J-beta primer mix. TCRdb re-called the 5' RACE reads with MiXCR, one entry per CDR3 protein. The sample has 750,000 to 950,000 distinct CDR3 sequences, roughly 25% seen once. The data also belong to a second study, concerning T cells of mothers and their children.

Sequenced input: blood. This TCR derives from a boy aged 5-17 years in good health. The chain is built from TRBV27 and TRBJ1-1; D is unclear. DNA of the CDR3: TGTGCCAGCAGTCCTACGGATAGAAGCAGGGCTTTCTTT. It encodes CASSPTDRSRAFF.